This T cell receptor beta chain originates from a study of blood T cell repertoires in COVID-19. On the study more broadly: Whether acute or convalescent, the COVID-19 samples came from the United States, Italy and Spain.

Trimming cost V 4 bases and J 5 bases, with 11 bases left between them. Looked up from germline, CDR1 is MNHEY and CDR2 is SVGEGT. CDR3 size: 13 residues. Study processing details: Reference gene primer amplification yielded estimated nucleated cell counts. Produced via immunoSEQ multiplex PCR; TCRdb's table is partial and in-frame only. The DNA gave D and trimming, while V, J and clone size come from that table. The table lists 150,000 to 200,000 clones, around 83% of them singletons. This chain links TRBV6-2 or TRBV6-3 with TRBJ1-1, with D maybe TRBD1 (6 bases). The material sequenced was peripheral blood. This TCR was recovered from an elderly woman in a cohort sampled during active or convalescent COVID-19. The CDR3 DNA follows: TGTGCCAGCAGTTCCAGGGGTCGGACTGAAGCTTTCTTT. Translation gives CASSSRGRTEAFF.